The entry below gives a single T cell receptor beta chain sequence along with its context. Measured with immunoSEQ multiplex PCR; TCRdb has only the in-frame clones, and not every one. The table has under 300,000 clones, 75% to 85% seen once. These data originate in a study of blood T cell repertoires in COVID-19. Study information: Some COVID-19 samples were acute and others convalescent; all came from the United States, Italy and Spain. From T cells, B-cell-depleted T cells, or PBMCs came the material, which was cDNA or gDNA.

Looked up from germline, CDR1 is SSHAT and CDR2 is FNYEAQ (reference sequence). The CDR3 spans 12 residues. Trimming pared 1 base from V and 10 bases from J, leaving 8 bases between. Sequencing was carried out using peripheral blood. The J gene is TRBJ2-1, the V gene TRBV7-7; D is perhaps TRBD2 (6 bases). The source of this sequence is a middle-aged man who had recovered from COVID-19. The CDR3 is CASSLDSGEQFF. The CDR3 DNA sequence: TGTGCCAGCAGCTTAGATAGCGGCGAGCAGTTCTTC.